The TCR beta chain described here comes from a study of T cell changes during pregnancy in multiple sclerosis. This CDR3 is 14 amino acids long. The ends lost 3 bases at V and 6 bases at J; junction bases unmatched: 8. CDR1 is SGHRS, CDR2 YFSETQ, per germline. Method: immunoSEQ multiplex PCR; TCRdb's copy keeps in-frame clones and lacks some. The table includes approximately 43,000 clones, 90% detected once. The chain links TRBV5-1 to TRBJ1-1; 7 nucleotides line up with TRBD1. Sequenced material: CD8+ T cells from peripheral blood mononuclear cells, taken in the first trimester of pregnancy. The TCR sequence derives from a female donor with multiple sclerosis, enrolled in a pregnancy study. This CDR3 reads CASSWTDRLAEAFF. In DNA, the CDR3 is TGCGCCAGCAGCTGGACGGACAGGCTAGCTGAAGCTTTCTTT.